These T cell receptor beta chains were read from a single sample in a study of technical replicates of blood from a handful of donors. Clones were sequenced by immunoSEQ multiplex PCR, and TCRdb holds only the in-frame ones, with some missing. The table lists some 87,000 clones, almost 98% of them singletons. Sequenced sample: T cells isolated from PBMCs. These receptors came from a human donor in good health. Both conserved end residues are part of each CDR3. The D gene is left open where the match is weak. A clone size is listed for some rows: how often the clone was seen (once, few, many), or a class if it is expanded.

NA	TRBV30	TRBD1	TRBJ2-4	CAWSPQGVLKNIQYF	TGTGCCTGGAGTCCACAGGGGGTCCTAAAAAACATTCAGTACTTC
NA	TRBV7-6	TRBD2	TRBJ2-7	CASSGSGYEQYF	TGTGCCAGCAGCGGTAGCGGGTACGAGCAGTACTTC
NA	TRBV6-5	NA	TRBJ1-1	CASSDRGGGTEAFF	TGTGCCAGCAGCGACCGCGGGGGAGGGACTGAAGCTTTCTTT
once	TRBV18	TRBD2	TRBJ2-1	CASSPTLGLAGGPIKNNEQFF	TGTGCCAGCTCACCTACCTTGGGACTAGCGGGGGGGCCGATCAAGAATAATGAGCAGTTCTTC
NA	TRBV28	NA	TRBJ1-2	CASTLGGDPPYGYTF	TGTGCCAGCACTCTAGGGGGGGACCCTCCGTATGGCTACACCTTC
NA	TRBV19	NA	TRBJ2-3	CASSSAGSFGDTQYF	TGTGCCAGTAGTAGTGCGGGGAGCTTTGGAGATACGCAGTATTTT
NA	TRBV13	NA	TRBJ2-6	CASSLGQTGANVLTF	TGTGCCAGCAGCTTAGGTCAGACTGGGGCCAACGTCCTGACTTTC
NA	TRBV2	TRBD2	TRBJ2-1	CARSGTSVNEQFF	TGTGCCAGGAGCGGGACTAGCGTTAATGAGCAGTTCTTC
NA	TRBV19	TRBD1	TRBJ2-5	CASSIRTGQETQYF	TGTGCCAGTAGTATTCGGACAGGGCAAGAGACCCAGTACTTC
NA	TRBV19	NA	TRBJ2-1	CASSIAAVSYNEQFF	TGTGCCAGTAGTATTGCAGCGGTCTCCTACAATGAGCAGTTCTTC
NA	TRBV19	NA	TRBJ1-1	CASSSWKWGGQRTEAFF	TGTGCCAGTAGTAGCTGGAAATGGGGGGGGCAAAGGACTGAAGCTTTCTTT
NA	TRBV5-4	NA	TRBJ2-3	CASSLSADTQYF	TGTGCCAGCAGCTTGTCAGCAGATACGCAGTATTTT
once	TRBV16	TRBD1	TRBJ1-1	CASSQSIRKGAGTEAFF	TGTGCCAGCAGCCAATCGATTAGGAAGGGGGCAGGCACTGAAGCTTTCTTT
NA	TRBV5-1	NA	TRBJ1-1	CASSYMGGLNTEAFF	TGCGCCAGCAGCTACATGGGGGGGCTGAACACTGAAGCTTTCTTT
NA	TRBV5-6	NA	TRBJ2-4	CASSLTGVSDF	TGTGCCAGCAGCTTGACCGGGGTTAGCGACTTC
NA	TRBV28	NA	TRBJ2-7	CASSLRTVSGYEQYF	TGTGCCAGCAGTTTACGGACAGTATCCGGATACGAGCAGTACTTC
NA	TRBV5-1	NA	TRBJ1-1	CASSLAGNTEAFF	TGCGCCAGCAGCTTGGCAGGGAACACTGAAGCTTTCTTT
NA	TRBV21-1	NA	TRBJ1-3	CASSKCDGQHSGNTIYF	TGTGCCAGCAGCAAATGTGACGGACAACACTCTGGAAACACCATATATTTT
NA	TRBV5-1	TRBD1	TRBJ2-7	CASSLRDRSFYEQYF	TGCGCCAGCAGCTTGAGGGACAGGTCCTTCTACGAGCAGTACTTC
NA	TRBV5-4	NA	TRBJ1-1	CASSLIDMNTEAFF	TGTGCCAGCAGCTTAATTGACATGAACACTGAAGCTTTCTTT